What follows describes a single TCR beta chain. What it binds is unknown. Assay used: immunoSEQ multiplex PCR; TCRdb lists only in-frame clones, some missing. The repertoire consists of some 83,000 clones, with 91% occurring once and the leading ten covering more than 0.095%. The entry originates in a study of graft-versus-host responses after intestinal transplantation. The CDR3 is 14 residues long. Looked up from germline, CDR1 is SNHLY and CDR2 is FYNNEI. V was pared by 9 bases and J by 7 bases, with 21 bases between. The sequence was collected from a human donor who received an intestinal transplant. Specimen: unstimulated CD4+ T cells sorted from spleen or lymph node cells, collected before intestinal transplant. The V call is TRBV2, the J call TRBJ1-2; D is undetermined. The CDR3 loop is CASLRFLGSGGYTF. The CDR3 DNA sequence: TGTGCCAGTCTACGGTTCCTGGGCAGTGGTGGCTACACCTTC. Supplemented by reference TRBV2 and TRBJ1-2, the full variable domain reads EPEVTQTPSHQVTQMGQEVILRCVPISNHLYFYWYRQILGQKVEFLVSFYNNEISEKSEIFDDQFSVERPDGSNFTLKIRSTKLEDSAMYFCASLRFLGSGGYTFGSGTRLTVV.